This T cell receptor (beta chain) was profiled in a study of CD8 T cells in ankylosing spondylitis. Overall study findings and caveats: It appeared that ankylosing spondylitis blood was characterized by a TCR beta motif of several highly homologous variants.

Trimming took off 7 bases at V and 3 bases at J, with 18 bases between the two ends. Germline V CDR1 and CDR2: DFQATT, SNEGSKA (reference sequence). CDR3 size: 15 residues. TCRdb analysed the 5' RACE reads with MiXCR anew, one entry per CDR3 protein. The data contain some 840,000 distinct CDR3 sequences, 12% of them singletons. The table lists this clonotype with a few counts. Its antigen is still unknown. The origin of this receptor is a male donor with ankylosing spondylitis. The material sequenced was blood, either unsorted or a sorted T cell fraction (not recorded which). The chain recombines TRBV20-1 with TRBJ1-4; D perhaps matches TRBD1 (6 bases). The CDR3 nucleotides are TGCAGTGGTCTAGGCAGGGGATGGGCTAATGAAAAACTGTTTTTT. Encoded protein: CSGLGRGWANEKLFF.